The source of this T cell receptor (beta chain) is a study of OX40 agonist ivuxolimab in advanced cancers. Turning to the overall study: Ivuxolimab was an agonistic, fully human IgG2 monoclonal antibody directed against OX40 (CD134), a costimulatory receptor. In the dose-escalation cohort, 70% to 85% of patients were male, and the mean age was approximately 60 years with a range of roughly 23 to 79. The paper describes the monotherapy dose-escalation part (N of about 50 patients) of the phase I trial of ivuxolimab. The purpose of peripheral TCRbeta sequencing was to test whether ivuxolimab changed TCR sequence diversity and led to clonal T-cell expansion. Prior anti-PD-1, anti-PD-L1 or anti-CTLA-4 therapy was permitted, and less than 45% of dose-escalation patients had received checkpoint inhibitors. Three dose-escalation patients achieved partial responses, one with hepatocellular carcinoma and two with cutaneous melanoma. Intravenous ivuxolimab was administered to patients every 2 weeks at six dose levels: 0.01, 0.1, 0.3, 1.5, 3 and 10 mg/kg. Of the approximately 50 dose-escalation patients, hepatocellular carcinoma was present in about 20, melanoma in around 15, renal cell carcinoma in 9 and head and neck cancer in 9.

Genomic DNA was extracted from sorted cells for sequencing of the TCRbeta CDR3 region. TCRbeta CDR3 regions were sequenced using the immunoSEQ Assay. Entries here come from immuneACCESS through TCRdb and include only in-frame sequences with V and J called. Some clones fail to appear in such tables; in the studies checked, an unresolved V gene covers under half of the shortfall, and the cause of the remainder is unknown. This sample holds roughly 19,000 clones; about 86% were observed only once. The ten largest clonotypes hold roughly an eighth of the sample. Trimming takes 3 bases off V and 4 bases off J; junction bases not matched to a gene: 3. Its CDR3 holds 14 amino acids, cysteine through phenylalanine. The sequence is cut down to CDR3 DNA, 42 bases in frame from base 1. Per the germline V gene, MDHEN is the CDR1 and SYDVKM is the CDR2. Broad study findings and their caveats: Which antigens the clonally expanded peripheral T cells were specific for was not determined. At doses from 0.1 to 3.0 mg/kg, clonal expansion was seen in both CD4+ and CD8+ blood T cells between baseline and week 6. After ivuxolimab, CD8+ T cells had more expanded clones than CD4+ T cells on average. In the 0.1-3.0 mg/kg groups, partial responders were among the patients with the lowest normalized peripheral clonal expansion, particularly in CD8+ T cells. Low levels of normalized T-cell clonal expansion were also shown by some nonresponding patients.

About this clone itself: Its specific antigen is unknown. No base quality values were provided; no much bigger clone lies one nucleotide off.

The trial excluded patients who had a history of autoimmune disease or were on systemic immunosuppression. In every dose cohort, peripheral blood was drawn for TCR sequencing at baseline, cycle 4 day 1, and cycle 7 day 1. Samples were obtained from an open-label, multicenter, first-in-human phase I dose-escalation trial of ivuxolimab. The trial enrolled adults with locally advanced or metastatic head and neck squamous cell, hepatocellular, melanoma or renal cell carcinoma. Before TCR sequencing, CD4+ and CD8+ T cells were separately sorted from peripheral blood. Sequencing used CD4+ or CD8+ T cells sorted from blood, obtained in a trial of the OX40 agonist ivuxolimab. The V gene is TRBV28 and the J gene is TRBJ2-3, and TRBD1 matches 8 of the central bases. The sequence came from an adult with an advanced solid tumor such as melanoma, head and neck, liver or kidney cancer. The CDR3 loop reads CASSLTGVADTQYF. In nucleotide form, the sequence is TGTGCCAGCAGTTTGACAGGGGTCGCAGATACGCAGTATTTT. When the CDR3 is completed using the reference TRBV28 and TRBJ2-3 genes on either side, the full variable domain is DVKVTQSSRYLVKRTGEKVFLECVQDMDHENMFWYRQDPGLGLRLIYFSYDVKMKEKGDIPEGYSVSREKKERFSLILESASTNQTSMYLCASSLTGVADTQYFGPGTRLTVL.